Included here is one TCR beta chain sequence, with context. The assay was run at deep level. Unsorted PBMC DNA was run through sequencing on ten immunoSEQ deep assay plates. Sequencing was performed with immunoSEQ multiplex PCR; in TCRdb, only in-frame clones are kept and a portion is missing. Here the sample spans hundreds of thousands of clones, roughly four fifths being singletons. The V gene lost 3 bases and the J gene lost 3 bases, with 15 bases spanning the gap. This CDR3 contains 15 residues. CDR1 is MGHRA, CDR2 YSYEKL, per germline. The record originates from a study of shared clonotypes between healthy human individuals.

Sequencing was carried out using PBMCs. The chain links TRBV4-1 to TRBJ2-7; D remains ambiguous. This clonotype was obtained from a woman aged 40 to 50 in good health. Some clones in this sample may be carry-over from other donors' samples. CDR3 sequence (DNA): TGCGCCAGCAGCCACCCTGCCCTGGGCCGCTACGAGCAGTACTTC. Translating it yields CASSHPALGRYEQYF.